A selection of T cell receptor beta chains follows, all from one sample in a study of blood T cell repertoires in COVID-19. Generated by immunoSEQ multiplex PCR, the TCRdb table keeps only in-frame clones and is missing some. The sample holds 100,000 to 120,000 clones, approximately 84% seen once. The sequenced sample was peripheral blood. These receptors all come from a woman aged 40 to 50 with acute or convalescent COVID-19. Each CDR3 is given with its conserved first and last residue. D genes are given only for firm matches. Clone sizes are given selectively: once, few, many, or a class where the clone is expanded.

clone_size: once
j_call: TRBJ2-2
v_call: TRBV30
d_call: TRBD1
cdr3_aa: CAWSGGQGATGELFF
cdr3_nt: TGTGCCTGGAGTGGGGGACAGGGGGCCACCGGGGAGCTGTTTTTT

clone_size: -
j_call: TRBJ2-7
v_call: TRBV2
d_call: TRBD1
cdr3_aa: CASRPGTGSYEQYF
cdr3_nt: TGTGCCAGCAGACCCGGGACAGGTTCCTACGAGCAGTACTTC

clone_size: once
j_call: TRBJ2-2
v_call: TRBV29-1
d_call: TRBD2
cdr3_aa: CSVPLAGWGTGELFF
cdr3_nt: TGCAGCGTCCCCCTAGCGGGGTGGGGGACCGGGGAGCTGTTTTTT

clone_size: -
j_call: TRBJ2-7
v_call: TRBV20-1
d_call: TRBD1
cdr3_aa: CSASVWDRGIRDEQYF
cdr3_nt: TGCAGTGCTAGTGTGTGGGACAGGGGCATTAGGGACGAGCAGTACTTC

clone_size: -
j_call: TRBJ1-1
v_call: TRBV30
d_call: -
cdr3_aa: CAWHRTVDTEAFF
cdr3_nt: TGTGCCTGGCACCGGACAGTGGACACTGAAGCTTTCTTT

clone_size: -
j_call: TRBJ2-1
v_call: TRBV10-3
d_call: TRBD1
cdr3_aa: CAITGQGENEQFF
cdr3_nt: TGTGCCATCACTGGACAGGGCGAGAATGAGCAGTTCTTC

clone_size: -
j_call: TRBJ1-1
v_call: TRBV19
d_call: -
cdr3_aa: CASRPGTLGTTAFF
cdr3_nt: TGTGCCAGTCGCCCCGGGACACTCGGGACTACAGCTTTCTTT

clone_size: -
j_call: TRBJ1-6
v_call: TRBV6-6
d_call: TRBD1
cdr3_aa: CASRASDRDNSPLHF
cdr3_nt: TGTGCCAGCAGGGCCTCCGACAGGGATAATTCACCCCTCCACTTT

clone_size: -
j_call: TRBJ2-7
v_call: TRBV3-1/TRBV3-2
d_call: -
cdr3_aa: CASSQASEQYF
cdr3_nt: TGTGCCAGCAGCCAAGCTTCCGAGCAGTACTTC

clone_size: few
j_call: TRBJ2-1
v_call: TRBV27
d_call: -
cdr3_aa: CASSAWEGATYNEQFF
cdr3_nt: TGTGCCAGCAGTGCTTGGGAAGGGGCCACCTACAATGAGCAGTTCTTC

clone_size: -
j_call: TRBJ1-1
v_call: TRBV5-5
d_call: TRBD1
cdr3_aa: CASSSSSNRGPNTEAFF
cdr3_nt: TGTGCCAGCAGCTCGAGCTCAAACAGGGGGCCGAACACTGAAGCTTTCTTT

clone_size: -
j_call: TRBJ1-1
v_call: TRBV19
d_call: -
cdr3_aa: CASRVTGTNTEAFF
cdr3_nt: TGTGCCAGTAGGGTGACCGGGACAAACACTGAAGCTTTCTTT

clone_size: -
j_call: TRBJ1-1
v_call: TRBV7-9
d_call: -
cdr3_aa: CASSLVIQGIEAFF
cdr3_nt: TGTGCCAGCAGCTTAGTCATACAGGGAATTGAAGCTTTCTTT